This paragraph reports one T cell receptor (beta chain). These data are taken from a study of blood T cell repertoires in COVID-19. Study in general: The samples span acute and convalescent COVID-19 from the United States, Italy and Spain. PBMCs, B-cell-depleted T cells, or T cells were the source of the cDNA or gDNA that made up the material.

Germline lookup yields CDR1 MDHEN and CDR2 SYDVKM. The V end lost 0 bases, the J end lost 0 bases, and 5 bases lay between the germline ends. The CDR3 covers 14 residues. Participants reported their clinical history, and cohort assignment relied on those reports. Before being deemed recovered, Cohort 3 donors had two negative PCRs, clearance, or symptom resolution. Libraries were prepared by immunoSEQ multiplex PCR; TCRdb keeps only in-frame clonotypes and omits some of them. The sample lists 350,000 to 400,000 clones; 80% to 90% were seen once. The clonotype comes from a man aged 18-30 years who had recovered from COVID-19. What was sequenced was PBMCs or T cells enriched from blood (not recorded which). V and J are TRBV28 and TRBJ2-5, with D possibly matching TRBD1 (5 bases). The CDR3 nucleotides are TGTGCCAGCAGTTTATGGGACAACCAAGAGACCCAGTACTTC. Protein product: CASSLWDNQETQYF.